Below, 14 T cell receptor beta chains from the same sample are listed, as sequenced in a study of blood T cell repertoires in COVID-19. Repertoires were generated with immunoSEQ multiplex PCR, while TCRdb's copy carries only in-frame clones and drops some. The sample lists more than 300,000 clones, 90% seen once, with around 3.9% in the top ten. The specimen was PBMCs or T cells enriched from blood (not recorded which). The source of these receptors is a woman aged 25-40 years who had been exposed to COVID-19.

This chain uses TRBV30 with TRBJ2-1; 8 bases line up with TRBD1. This CDR3 contains 14 residues. Germline V gene lookup returns CDR1 GTSNPN and CDR2 SVGIG (reference sequence). With 0 bases clipped from V and 6 bases from J, the junction kept 4 bases outside the gene matches. CDR3 sequence (DNA): TGTGCCTGGAGTGTTGGCAGGGGGCGCAATGAGCAGTTCTTC. Its protein is CAWSVGRGRNEQFF.

This chain connects TRBV5-1 to TRBJ2-5; maybe TRBD1 (5 bases). Germline lookup yields CDR1 SGHRS and CDR2 YFSETQ. V was shortened by 2 bases and J by 4 bases, with 9 bases between the two germline ends. This CDR3 spans 13 amino acids. The CDR3 region is CASSFNQGETQYF. The CDR3 DNA sequence: TGCGCCAGCAGCTTTAATCAGGGAGAGACCCAGTACTTC.

The rearrangement uses TRBV6-5 and TRBJ1-2; D ambiguous. In germline, CDR1 is MNHEY, CDR2 SVGAGI. This CDR3 region has 11 residues. V was pared by 2 bases and J by 7 bases, with 5 bases between. The CDR3 region is CASSYPGGYTF. For the CDR3, the DNA is TGTGCCAGCAGTTACCCGGGTGGCTACACCTTC.

This chain links TRBV6-1 with TRBJ2-7; TRBD1 might be the D (6 bases). Per the germline V gene, CDR1 is MNHNS and CDR2 is SASEGT. Trimming took off 2 bases at V and 2 bases at J, with 10 bases between the two ends. This CDR3 spans 14 amino acids. CDR3 sequence reads: CASSEWGHAYEQYF. CDR3 bases: TGTGCCAGCAGTGAATGGGGGCATGCCTACGAGCAGTACTTC.

This clone was picked up one time. The CDR3 is CASSPIGGGNSGNTIYF. The CDR3 coding sequence is TGTGCCAGCAGCCCGATCGGAGGCGGAAACTCTGGAAACACCATATATTTT. This chain connects TRBV4-2 to TRBJ1-3; D gene ambiguous. Deletions cut 4 bases from V and 0 bases from J, with 16 bases between. The germline gives CDR1 LGHNA, CDR2 YNFKEQ. The CDR3 is made up of 17 amino acids.

This clone showed up just once. The chain employs TRBV11-2 and TRBJ1-1, with D perhaps TRBD1 (5 bases). V was trimmed by 0 bases and J by 4 bases, leaving 15 bases between them. The germline gives CDR1 SGHAT, CDR2 FQNNGV. The CDR3 totals 16 residues. CDR3 coding DNA: TGTGCCAGCAGCTTAGATTCGGGCACGGGGGGCACTGAAGCTTTCTTT. Its protein product is CASSLDSGTGGTEAFF.

The V gene is TRBV6-6, the J gene TRBJ2-1, with TRBD1 identical over 11 bases. The CDR3 is 17 residues long. The germline CDR1 and CDR2 sequences are MNHNY and SVGAGI (reference sequence). Trimming cost V 5 bases and J 4 bases; bases outside gene matches: 10. The CDR3 bases are TGTGCCAGCAGTCCTCGGATGGGGGACAGGGGGTACAATGAGCAGTTCTTC. Residues: CASSPRMGDRGYNEQFF.

CDR3 sequence: CASSPRQGFSNQPQHF. In DNA form, the CDR3 reads TGTGCCAGCTCACCGCGACAGGGGTTTAGCAATCAGCCCCAGCATTTT. The rearrangement links TRBV18 to TRBJ1-5; 8 bases match TRBD1. V was pared by 3 bases and J by 0 bases, with 4 bases of the junction left unmatched. The CDR3 covers 16 residues. Germline CDR1 is KGHSH and CDR2 is LQKENI.

The rearrangement uses TRBV28 and TRBJ1-2; no reliable D call. Germline V lookup: CDR1 MDHEN, CDR2 SYDVKM. The CDR3 sequence is 11 residues long. With 5 bases removed from V and 4 bases from J, the gap between germline ends came to 5 bases. CDR3 amino acids: CASSPSYGYTF. DNA for the CDR3: TGTGCCAGCAGTCCGTCCTATGGCTACACCTTC.

V usage is TRBV24-1 and J usage is TRBJ1-5, with TRBD1 matching over 9 bases. CDR1 KGHDR and CDR2 SFDVKD come from the germline V gene. The CDR3 consists of 13 residues. V lost 9 bases to trimming and J lost 6 bases; unmatched junction nucleotides: 5. CDR3 amino acids: CATGGQGSQPQHF. Here the CDR3 DNA reads TGTGCCACCGGAGGACAGGGGAGTCAGCCCCAGCATTTT.

This clone was detected once. V and J are TRBV15 and TRBJ1-4, with a tentative D call TRBD1 (6 bases). There are 15 residues in the CDR3. Trimming shortened V by 2 bases and J by 9 bases, and 16 bases separated the two germline ends. Per the germline V gene, CDR1 is LNHNV and CDR2 is YYDKDF (reference sequence). The DNA for the CDR3 is TGTGCCACCAGCAGATTGGGAGAACAGGGTCAAAAACTGTTTTTT. It specifies CATSRLGEQGQKLFF. The variable domain in full, with the rest retrieved from reference TRBV15 and TRBJ1-4, is DAMVIQNPRYQVTQFGKPVTLSCSQTLNHNVMYWYQQKSSQAPKLLFHYYDKDFNNEADTPDNFQSRRPNTSFCFLDIRSPGLGDTAMYLCATSRLGEQGQKLFFGSGTQLSVL.

The J gene is TRBJ2-7, the V gene TRBV5-1; TRBD2 aligns across 9 bases. Germline-derived CDR1 and CDR2 are SGHRS and YFSETQ. The CDR3 is 18 residues long. The V gene end was trimmed by 1 base and the J gene end by 0 bases; junction bases not matched to a gene: 11. The CDR3 DNA sequence: TGCGCCAGCAGCTTGCGGGGTAGCGGGGGACCTCACTCCTACGAGCAGTACTTC. It yields the protein CASSLRGSGGPHSYEQYF.

The V gene is TRBV7-9, the J gene TRBJ1-5, with 8 bases that match TRBD1. The CDR3 runs 16 residues. Per the germline V gene, CDR1 is SEHNR and CDR2 is FQNEAQ (reference sequence). Losses at the gene ends were 5 bases for V and 0 bases for J; bases not matched to a gene: 6. CDR3 sequence reads: CASSKTGADSNQPQHF. CDR3 nucleotide sequence: TGTGCCAGCAGCAAGACAGGGGCGGATAGCAATCAGCCCCAGCATTTT.

The chain recombines TRBV6-2 or TRBV6-3 with TRBJ2-7; TRBD2 agrees at 7 bases. The germline gives CDR1 MNHEY, CDR2 SVGEGT. J lost 3 bases, V lost 0 bases, and 5 bases had no gene match. The length of the CDR3 is 15 residues. CDR3 coding DNA: TGTGCCAGCAGTTACTCGAGACTAGCCTTCTACGAGCAGTACTTC. This translates into CASSYSRLAFYEQYF.